This T cell receptor beta chain was recorded in a study of T cell repertoires and HLA-DP antigens. Study details: Transduced HeLa cells presented HLA-DP to CD4+ T cells. Donors were two male and one female, aged 18-to-29 to 60-to-69.

Germline assignment: CDR1 KGHSH and CDR2 LQKENI. V shed 2 bases and J shed 2 bases, with 12 bases lying between them. This CDR3 comprises 15 residues. A word on this clone: The antigen is undetermined.

Some clones are missing from TCRdb's copy, which holds only in-frame ones; the method was immunoSEQ multiplex PCR. The profile shows some 110,000 clones, around 92% of them singletons. Untouched CD4+ T cells were bead-isolated from PBMC at about 97.7% purity. Sequencing input: CD4+ T cells from PBMCs. The TCR was taken from a woman between 18 and 29 years old in good health and CMV-seronegative. The chain couples TRBV18 to TRBJ2-5; tentatively, D is TRBD2 (5 bases). The CDR3 loop is CASSPIRGEQETQYF. CDR3 coding DNA: TGTGCCAGCTCACCAATTCGGGGTGAACAAGAGACCCAGTACTTC.